This TCR beta chain was retrieved from a study of shared clonotypes between healthy human individuals. Naive CD8 cells, CD45RO-negative and positively selected for CCR7, excluded terminally differentiated effector memory CD45RA+ cells. Method: immunoSEQ multiplex PCR; TCRdb's copy keeps in-frame clones and lacks some. Of hundreds of thousands of clones listed, approximately 96% were seen once; the top ten hold less than 0.12%. Overall study findings and caveats: Clonotype sharing among donors likely depends on sequencing depth. The represented genetic and exposure-history diversity was limited by the small number of donors. Relative to clonotypes present in all four donors, those not shared had lower generation probabilities.

Points on this clone: Antigen specificity is unknown.

Between the trimmed V and J ends, which lost 3 bases and 3 bases, there was a span of 18 bases. Germline loops: CDR1 SGHDT, CDR2 YYEEEE. This CDR3 spans 16 amino acids. The chain carries TRBV5-6 and TRBJ1-1; D unclear. This TCR was sampled from a woman younger than 45 in good health. Sequencing used naive CD8+ T cells sorted from blood. CDR3 nucleotide sequence: TGTGCCAGCAGCTCGACGTGGGCCGGGAGGGACACTGAAGCTTTCTTT. Translating it yields CASSSTWAGRDTEAFF.